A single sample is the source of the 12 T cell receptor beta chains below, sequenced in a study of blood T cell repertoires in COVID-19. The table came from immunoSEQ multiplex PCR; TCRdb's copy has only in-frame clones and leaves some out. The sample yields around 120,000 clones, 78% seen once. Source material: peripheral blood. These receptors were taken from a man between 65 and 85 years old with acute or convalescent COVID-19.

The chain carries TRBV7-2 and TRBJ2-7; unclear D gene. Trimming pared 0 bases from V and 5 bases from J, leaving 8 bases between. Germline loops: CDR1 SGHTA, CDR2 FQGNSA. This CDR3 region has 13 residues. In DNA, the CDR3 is TGTGCCAGCAGCTTAGCACAATTTCACGAGCAGTACTTC. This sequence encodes CASSLAQFHEQYF.

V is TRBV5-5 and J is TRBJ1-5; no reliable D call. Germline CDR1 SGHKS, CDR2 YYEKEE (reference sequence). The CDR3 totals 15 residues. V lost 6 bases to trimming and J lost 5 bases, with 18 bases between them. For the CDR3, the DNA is TGTGCCAGCAACGCGGGTGGGCTGGCCCATCAGCCCCAGCATTTT. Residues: CASNAGGLAHQPQHF.

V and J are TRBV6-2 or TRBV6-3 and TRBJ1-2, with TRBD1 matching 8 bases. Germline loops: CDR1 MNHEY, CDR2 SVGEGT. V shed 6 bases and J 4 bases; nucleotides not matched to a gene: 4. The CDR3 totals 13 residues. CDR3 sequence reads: CASSPQGGYGYTF. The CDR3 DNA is TGTGCCAGCAGCCCACAGGGGGGCTATGGCTACACCTTC.

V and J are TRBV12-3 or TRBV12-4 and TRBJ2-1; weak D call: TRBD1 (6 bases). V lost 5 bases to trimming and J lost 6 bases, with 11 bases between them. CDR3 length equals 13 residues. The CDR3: CASSAGTLNEQFF. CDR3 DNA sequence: TGTGCCAGCAGTGCCGGGACACTCAATGAGCAGTTCTTC.

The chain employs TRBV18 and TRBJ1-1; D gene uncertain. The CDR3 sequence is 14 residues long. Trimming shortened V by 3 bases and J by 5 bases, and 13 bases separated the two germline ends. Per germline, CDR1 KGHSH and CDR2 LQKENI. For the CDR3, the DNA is TGTGCCAGCTCACCCCGAGTGGAGCGGACTGAAGCTTTCTTT. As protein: CASSPRVERTEAFF.

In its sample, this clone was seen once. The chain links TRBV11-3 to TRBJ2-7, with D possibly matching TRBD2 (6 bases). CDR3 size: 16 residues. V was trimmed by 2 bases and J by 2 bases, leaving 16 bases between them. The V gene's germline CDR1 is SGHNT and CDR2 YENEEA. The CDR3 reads CASSLRSFREAYEQYF. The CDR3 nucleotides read TGTGCCAGCAGCTTAAGGAGCTTCAGGGAGGCCTACGAGCAGTACTTC. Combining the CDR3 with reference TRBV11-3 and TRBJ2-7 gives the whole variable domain EAGVVQSPRYKIIEKKQPVAFWCNPISGHNTLYWYLQNLGQGPELLIRYENEEAVDDSQLPKDRFSAERLKGVDSTLKIQPAELGDSAVYLCASSLRSFREAYEQYFGPGTRLTVT.

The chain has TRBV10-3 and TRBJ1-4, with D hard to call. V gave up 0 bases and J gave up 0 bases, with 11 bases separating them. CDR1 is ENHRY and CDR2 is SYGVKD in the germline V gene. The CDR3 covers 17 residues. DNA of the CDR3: TGTGCCATCAGTGAGTCGACTGACCCTGCAACTAATGAAAAACTGTTTTTT. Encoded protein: CAISESTDPATNEKLFF.

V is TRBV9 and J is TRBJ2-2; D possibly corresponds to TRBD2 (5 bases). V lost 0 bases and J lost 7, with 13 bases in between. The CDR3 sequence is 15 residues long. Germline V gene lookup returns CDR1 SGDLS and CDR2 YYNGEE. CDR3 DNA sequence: TGTGCCAGCAGCGTAGGGGTAGGGAGAGGCGGGGAGCTGTTTTTT. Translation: CASSVGVGRGGELFF. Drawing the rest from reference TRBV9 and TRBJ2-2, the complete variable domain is DSGVTQTPKHLITATGQRVTLRCSPRSGDLSVYWYQQSLDQGLQFLIQYYNGEERAKGNILERFSAQQFPDLHSELNLSSLELGDSALYFCASSVGVGRGGELFFGEGSRLTVL.

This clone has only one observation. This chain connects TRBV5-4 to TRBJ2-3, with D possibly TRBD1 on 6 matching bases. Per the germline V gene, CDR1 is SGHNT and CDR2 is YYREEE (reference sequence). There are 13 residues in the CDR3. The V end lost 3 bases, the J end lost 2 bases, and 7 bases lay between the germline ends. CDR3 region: CASSWDTTDTQYF. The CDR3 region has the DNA TGTGCCAGCAGCTGGGACACCACAGATACGCAGTATTTT.

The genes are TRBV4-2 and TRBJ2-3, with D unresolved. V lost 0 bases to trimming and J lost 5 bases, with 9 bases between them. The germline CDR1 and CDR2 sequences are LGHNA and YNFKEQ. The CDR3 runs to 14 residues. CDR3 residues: CASSQEGPRDTQYF. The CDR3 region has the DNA TGTGCCAGCAGCCAAGAGGGCCCACGAGATACGCAGTATTTT.

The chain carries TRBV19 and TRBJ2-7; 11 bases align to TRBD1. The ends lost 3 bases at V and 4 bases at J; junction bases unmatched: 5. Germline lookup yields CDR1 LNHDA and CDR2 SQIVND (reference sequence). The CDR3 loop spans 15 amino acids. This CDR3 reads CASSIWTGGSYEQYF. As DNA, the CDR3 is TGTGCCAGTAGTATTTGGACAGGGGGCTCTTACGAGCAGTACTTC.

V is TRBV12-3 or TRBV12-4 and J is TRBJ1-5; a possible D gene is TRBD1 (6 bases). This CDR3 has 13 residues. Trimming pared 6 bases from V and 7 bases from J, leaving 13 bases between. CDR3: CASSPQGPQPQHF. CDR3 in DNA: TGTGCCAGCAGCCCACAGGGCCCCCAGCCCCAGCATTTT.